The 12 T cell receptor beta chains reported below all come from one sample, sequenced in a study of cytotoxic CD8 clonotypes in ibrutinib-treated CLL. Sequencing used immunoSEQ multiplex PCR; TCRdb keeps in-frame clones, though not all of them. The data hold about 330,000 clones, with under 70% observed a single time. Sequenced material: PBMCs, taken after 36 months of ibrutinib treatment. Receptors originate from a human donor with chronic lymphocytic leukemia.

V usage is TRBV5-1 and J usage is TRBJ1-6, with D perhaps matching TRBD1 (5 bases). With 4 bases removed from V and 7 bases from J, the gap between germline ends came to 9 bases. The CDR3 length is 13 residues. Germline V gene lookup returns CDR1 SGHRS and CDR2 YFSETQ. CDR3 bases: TGCGCCAGCAGCCCAGGGCCGAATTCACCCCTCCACTTT. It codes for CASSPGPNSPLHF.

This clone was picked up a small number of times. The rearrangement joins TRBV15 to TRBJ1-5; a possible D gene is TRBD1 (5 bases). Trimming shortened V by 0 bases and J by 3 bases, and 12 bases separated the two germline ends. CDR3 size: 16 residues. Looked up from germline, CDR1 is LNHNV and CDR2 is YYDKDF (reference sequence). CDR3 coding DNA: TGTGCCACCAGCAGAGATCGGGGGTGGGTCAATCAGCCCCAGCATTTT. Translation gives CATSRDRGWVNQPQHF. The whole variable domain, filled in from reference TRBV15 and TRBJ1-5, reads DAMVIQNPRYQVTQFGKPVTLSCSQTLNHNVMYWYQQKSSQAPKLLFHYYDKDFNNEADTPDNFQSRRPNTSFCFLDIRSPGLGDTAMYLCATSRDRGWVNQPQHFGDGTRLSIL.

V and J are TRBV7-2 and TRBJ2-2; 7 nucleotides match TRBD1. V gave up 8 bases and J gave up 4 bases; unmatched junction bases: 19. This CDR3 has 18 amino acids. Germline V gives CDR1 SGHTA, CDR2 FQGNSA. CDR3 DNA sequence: TGTGCCAGCGCCAGGGACAGCCCCCGAATGGGGCCCACCGGGGAGCTGTTTTTT. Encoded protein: CASARDSPRMGPTGELFF.

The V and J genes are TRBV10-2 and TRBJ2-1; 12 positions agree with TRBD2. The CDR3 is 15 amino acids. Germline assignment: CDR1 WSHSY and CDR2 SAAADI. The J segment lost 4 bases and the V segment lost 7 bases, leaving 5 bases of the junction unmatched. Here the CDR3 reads CASTWTSGIYNEQFF. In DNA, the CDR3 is TGCGCCAGCACTTGGACTAGCGGGATATACAATGAGCAGTTCTTC.

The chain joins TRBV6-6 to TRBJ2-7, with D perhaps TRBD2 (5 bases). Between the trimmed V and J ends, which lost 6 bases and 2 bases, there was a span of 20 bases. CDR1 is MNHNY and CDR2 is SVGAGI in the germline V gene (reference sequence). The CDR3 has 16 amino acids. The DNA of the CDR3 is TGTGCCAGCAGACCCACGTTTGGGTGGGAGACCTACGAGCAGTACTTC. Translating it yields CASRPTFGWETYEQYF.

For the CDR3, the DNA is TGCAGCGTTGGCAGGAGCTCCTACGAGCAGTACTTC. This encodes CSVGRSSYEQYF. The V gene is TRBV29-1, the J gene TRBJ2-7; D is unclear. V shed 4 bases and J shed 0 bases, with 7 bases lying between them. Germline V gene lookup returns CDR1 SQVTM and CDR2 ANQGSEA. The CDR3 runs to 12 residues.

CDR3: CASSWGPLGGSEQYF. DNA of the CDR3: TGCGCCAGCAGCTGGGGTCCCTTAGGAGGTAGCGAGCAGTACTTC. The J gene is TRBJ2-7, the V gene TRBV5-1, with a weak D call TRBD2 (5 bases). This CDR3 is 15 amino acids long. The V gene lost 3 bases and the J gene lost 6 bases, with 19 bases spanning the gap. Per the germline V gene, CDR1 is SGHRS and CDR2 is YFSETQ.

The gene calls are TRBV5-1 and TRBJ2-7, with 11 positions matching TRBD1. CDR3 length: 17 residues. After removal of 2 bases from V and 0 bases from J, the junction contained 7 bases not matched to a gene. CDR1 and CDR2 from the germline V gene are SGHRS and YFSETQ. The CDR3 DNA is TGCGCCAGCAGCTTAAGGACAGGGGGCCTAAGCTCCTACGAGCAGTACTTC. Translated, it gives CASSLRTGGLSSYEQYF.

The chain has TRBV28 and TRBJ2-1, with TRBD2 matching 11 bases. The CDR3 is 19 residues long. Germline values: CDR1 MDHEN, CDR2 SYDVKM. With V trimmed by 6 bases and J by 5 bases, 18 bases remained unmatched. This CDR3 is CASSPTSGSRLMAHNEQFF. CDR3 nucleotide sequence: TGTGCCAGCAGCCCTACTAGCGGGAGTAGGCTGATGGCCCACAATGAGCAGTTCTTC.

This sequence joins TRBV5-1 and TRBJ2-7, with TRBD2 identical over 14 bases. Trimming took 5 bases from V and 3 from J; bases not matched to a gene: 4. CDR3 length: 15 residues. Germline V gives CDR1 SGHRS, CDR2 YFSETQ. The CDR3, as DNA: TGCGCCAGCAGAAGGACTAGCGGGGGGAACTACGAGCAGTACTTC. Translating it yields CASRRTSGGNYEQYF.

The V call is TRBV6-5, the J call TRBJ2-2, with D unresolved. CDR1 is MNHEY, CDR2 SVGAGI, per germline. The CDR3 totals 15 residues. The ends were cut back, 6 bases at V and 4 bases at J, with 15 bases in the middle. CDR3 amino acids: CASRFGRPTTGELFF. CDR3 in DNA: TGTGCCAGCAGGTTCGGCAGGCCAACCACCGGGGAGCTGTTTTTT.

The CDR3: CASSPAPLRAQYF. CDR3 in DNA: TGTGCCAGCTCACCGGCACCCCTGCGGGCCCAGTACTTC. The rearrangement uses TRBV18 and TRBJ2-5; possibly TRBD2 for D (5 bases). Germline-derived CDR1 and CDR2 are KGHSH and LQKENI. Trimming took 3 bases from V and 9 from J, leaving 14 bases between them. CDR3 length equals 13 residues.